The present T cell receptor (beta chain) was sequenced within a study of blood T cells in healthy people across ages. This clonotype was picked up one time. CDR3 length: 16 amino acids. In germline, CDR1 is LGHNA, CDR2 YNFKEQ. Trimming took 4 bases from V and 7 from J, leaving 20 bases between them. Combining a sample-barcoded 5' primer with a J-beta primer mix, a second PCR ran for roughly 7 to 12 cycles. Each CDR3 protein is one row after TCRdb ran MiXCR on the 5' RACE reads. Of about 760,000 distinct CDR3 sequences listed, roughly 50% are singletons. This sequence originates from a man aged 35 to 55 in good health. What was sequenced was blood. The chain has TRBV4-2 and TRBJ1-3; the D gene is possibly TRBD1 (5 bases). CDR3 residues: CASSRDGAGGVNTIYF. The CDR3 DNA is TGTGCCAGCAGCCGAGATGGGGCAGGCGGGGTGAACACCATATATTTT.